Following are 19 T cell receptor beta chains from one sample sequenced in a study of cytomegalovirus exposure and HLA in healthy donors. The PCR contained 60 Vbeta and 13 Jbeta primers. The assay was immunoSEQ multiplex PCR, and TCRdb's table has in-frame clones only and misses some. Of around 110,000 clones detected, less than 70% appear once; the ten largest clones hold over 2%. What was sequenced was PBMCs. Receptor source: a woman aged 30 to 39 in good health and CMV-seronegative.

This sequence joins TRBV10-3 and TRBJ1-1, with D maybe TRBD1 (5 bases). The V end lost 6 bases, the J end lost 0 bases, and 11 bases lay between the germline ends. The CDR3 extends over 14 amino acids. CDR1 is ENHRY and CDR2 is SYGVKD in the germline V gene. Here the CDR3 DNA reads TGTGCCATCAGCCAGTGGGGCATGAACACTGAAGCTTTCTTT. As protein: CAISQWGMNTEAFF.

The chain employs TRBV5-5 and TRBJ1-3; D is undetermined. CDR1 and CDR2 (germline): SGHKS, YYEKEE (reference sequence). V was pared by 0 bases and J by 1 base, with 5 bases between. There are 14 residues in the CDR3. CDR3 sequence: CASSLVASGNTIYF. CDR3 bases: TGTGCCAGCAGCTTGGTCGCGTCTGGAAACACCATATATTTT.

V usage is TRBV4-1 and J usage is TRBJ2-1, with 10 bases lining up with TRBD2. The CDR3 runs 17 residues. J was trimmed by 0 bases and V by 0 bases; bases with no gene match: 2. Looked up from germline, CDR1 is MGHRA and CDR2 is YSYEKL. DNA of the CDR3: TGCGCCAGCAGCCAAGAAGCTAGCGGGAGCTCCTACAATGAGCAGTTCTTC. The encoded protein is CASSQEASGSSYNEQFF.

The chain uses TRBV11-2 and TRBJ2-5; 10 nucleotides align to TRBD2. Per germline, CDR1 SGHAT and CDR2 FQNNGV. Trimming cost V 0 bases and J 4 bases; bases outside gene matches: 5. The CDR3 runs to 16 residues. CDR3 DNA: TGTGCCAGCAGCTTAGAGTCTAGCGGGAGAGTAGAGACCCAGTACTTC. It translates to CASSLESSGRVETQYF.

This chain connects TRBV21-1 to TRBJ2-3; the table names TRBD2, a call not compared with the DNA. TRBV21-1 is an annotated pseudogene. There are 17 residues in the CDR3. CDR3 region: CASSPVRSEGSTDTQYF. In nucleotides, the CDR3 is TGTGCCAGCAGCCCAGTCCGGTCGGAGGGGAGCACAGATACGCAGTATTTT.

This chain joins TRBV7-8 and TRBJ2-5, with 13 positions matching TRBD2. The CDR3 covers 19 residues. With 5 bases clipped from V and 1 base from J, the junction kept 13 bases outside the gene matches. Looked up from germline, CDR1 is SGHVS and CDR2 is FQNEAQ. The CDR3 sequence is CASSPRTLTSGRPQETQYF. The CDR3 DNA is TGTGCCAGCAGCCCCCGAACCCTGACTAGCGGGAGGCCCCAAGAGACCCAGTACTTC.

The rearrangement uses TRBV28 and TRBJ1-5; 11 bases fit TRBD1. The germline V gene has CDR1 MDHEN and CDR2 SYDVKM. The V segment lost 10 bases and the J segment 7 bases; nucleotides outside the gene matches: 9. The CDR3 has 14 amino acids. Written as DNA, the CDR3 is TGTGCCACTAAAAGGGGACAGGGGGGACAGCCCCAGCATTTT. Protein product: CATKRGQGGQPQHF.

The gene calls are TRBV28 and TRBJ2-3; D gene uncertain. The CDR3 has 16 amino acids. Per germline, CDR1 MDHEN and CDR2 SYDVKM. Between the trimmed V and J ends, which lost 3 bases and 3 bases, there was a span of 16 bases. CDR3 nucleotide sequence: TGTGCCAGCAGTTTTGGGCCGACCCCCACAACAGATACGCAGTATTTT. It encodes CASSFGPTPTTDTQYF.

The chain carries TRBV27 and TRBJ2-3, with a tentative D call TRBD2 (5 bases). This CDR3 comprises 13 residues. Germline CDR1 and CDR2: MNHEY and SMNVEV (reference sequence). The V and J ends lost 4 bases and 5 bases respectively, with 10 bases between them. CDR3 residues: CASSSGRGDTQYF. In DNA, the CDR3 is TGTGCCAGCAGTTCGGGGAGAGGAGATACGCAGTATTTT.

The chain is built from TRBV20-1 and TRBJ2-5; D remains unclear. The length of the CDR3 is 11 residues. Looked up from germline, CDR1 is DFQATT and CDR2 is SNEGSKA (reference sequence). V was cut by 3 bases and J by 1 base, with 3 bases left in between. The CDR3 DNA reads TGCAGTGCTAGCGGCCAAGAGACCCAGTACTTC. This translates into CSASGQETQYF.

This chain uses TRBV2 with TRBJ2-5; 8 nucleotides agree with TRBD1. The V gene's germline CDR1 is SNHLY and CDR2 FYNNEI. Germline trimming cut 5 bases from V and 1 base from J; bases unmatched to any gene: 3. The CDR3 length is 14 residues. In DNA, the CDR3 is TGTGCCAGCAGTTCAGGGGGCGGCCAAGAGACCCAGTACTTC. It codes for CASSSGGGQETQYF.

This clone has just one count. The rearrangement joins TRBV11-1 to TRBJ2-1; D remains ambiguous. The CDR3 spans 15 residues. The V gene's germline CDR1 is SGHAT and CDR2 FQDESV (reference sequence). Trimming pared 3 bases from V and 8 bases from J, leaving 17 bases between. CDR3 nucleotide sequence: TGTGCCAGCAGCTTCGCTATAGCCGTGAATGATGAGCAGTTCTTC. Translated, it gives CASSFAIAVNDEQFF.

The CDR3 nucleotides read TGTGCCAGCAGTTTCGACAGGGGCAATGAGCAGTTCTTC. Its protein is CASSFDRGNEQFF. This chain connects TRBV27 to TRBJ2-1; 8 bases line up with TRBD1. Germline CDR1 MNHEY, CDR2 SMNVEV (reference sequence). With 3 bases clipped from V and 6 bases from J, the junction kept 1 base outside the gene matches. The CDR3 has 13 residues.

V and J are TRBV9 and TRBJ2-1; 14 bases map to TRBD2. With V trimmed by 0 bases and J by 7 bases, 6 bases remained unmatched. This CDR3 comprises 17 residues. The germline V gene has CDR1 SGDLS and CDR2 YYNGEE. The CDR3 protein is CASSVVGLAGVGNEQFF. The CDR3 DNA is TGTGCCAGCAGCGTAGTGGGACTAGCGGGAGTTGGTAATGAGCAGTTCTTC. Complete variable domain (other parts from reference TRBV9 and TRBJ2-1): DSGVTQTPKHLITATGQRVTLRCSPRSGDLSVYWYQQSLDQGLQFLIQYYNGEERAKGNILERFSAQQFPDLHSELNLSSLELGDSALYFCASSVVGLAGVGNEQFFGPGTRLTVL.

The sample holds a few counts of this clone. This chain links TRBV19 with TRBJ2-6; D uncertain. CDR3 length: 15 amino acids. Germline V gene sequence: CDR1 LNHDA, CDR2 SQIVND (reference sequence). Trimming shortened V by 0 bases and J by 4 bases, and 7 bases separated the two germline ends. The chain's CDR3 is CASSIDLSGANVLTF. CDR3 nucleotides: TGTGCCAGTAGTATAGATTTATCCGGGGCCAACGTCCTGACTTTC.

The chain has TRBV6-1 and TRBJ1-1; 7 bases are shared with TRBD1. This CDR3 spans 14 amino acids. Trimming took 7 bases from V and 0 from J; bases not matched to a gene: 5. The germline V gene has CDR1 MNHNS and CDR2 SASEGT. CDR3: CASTRGDVNTEAFF. The DNA for the CDR3 is TGTGCCAGCACCAGGGGGGACGTGAACACTGAAGCTTTCTTT.

V is TRBV7-2 and J is TRBJ2-7; D may be TRBD2 (5 bases). Trimming took off 5 bases at V and 6 bases at J, with 14 bases between the two ends. The CDR3 runs to 13 residues. Germline V gives CDR1 SGHTA, CDR2 FQGNSA. The CDR3 region is CASSPIGDGEQYF. DNA for the CDR3: TGTGCCAGCAGCCCGATCGGGGATGGCGAGCAGTACTTC.

With regard to this clone: The sample has other DNA sequences that encode this CDR3 too. V usage is TRBV5-1 and J usage is TRBJ2-7; a weak D match, TRBD2 (6 bases). The germline V and J ends were trimmed by 2 bases and 4 bases, with 16 bases remaining between them. CDR1 and CDR2 from the germline V gene are SGHRS and YFSETQ. CDR3 size: 15 residues. The CDR3 reads CASSLAGGLFYEQYF. CDR3 bases: TGCGCCAGCAGCTTAGCGGGTGGGCTATTTTACGAGCAGTACTTC.

The chain joins TRBV6-1 to TRBJ1-1; no reliable D call. Trimming cost V 0 bases and J 5 bases, with 10 bases left between them. This CDR3 has 14 residues. Per the germline V gene, CDR1 is MNHNS and CDR2 is SASEGT. The CDR3 DNA sequence: TGTGCCAGCAGTGAAGCGCTGGGAGGGACTGAAGCTTTCTTT. It yields the protein CASSEALGGTEAFF.